The following is a TCR beta chain sequence with its context. The antigen is undetermined. The sample comes from a study of blood T cells in healthy people across ages. Between the trimmed V and J ends, which lost 4 bases and 4 bases, there was a span of 10 bases. The CDR3 is 13 residues long. Germline V gene lookup returns CDR1 MNHEY and CDR2 SMNVEV (reference sequence). A sample-barcoded 5' primer and a J-beta primer mix were used in a second PCR of about 6 to 12 cycles. A tag from a template-switch adaptor with 12 random nucleotides marked each cDNA molecule. TCRdb analysed the 5' RACE reads with MiXCR anew, one entry per CDR3 protein. The table shows 800,000 to 1,000,000 distinct CDR3 sequences, with around 46% occurring only once. The study's findings and limits: Long-lived and aged donors differed, with more naive CD4+ cells and higher diversity in the long-lived.

V usage is TRBV27 and J usage is TRBJ1-1, with unresolved D. The specimen was blood. The TCR was taken from a man aged 25 to 45 in good health. The CDR3 bases are TGTGCCAGCAGTTACCAGAGCGGCACTGAAGCTTTCTTT. As protein: CASSYQSGTEAFF.